The 22 T cell receptor beta chains in this list originate from one sample, sequenced in a study of blood T cell repertoires in COVID-19. Method: immunoSEQ multiplex PCR; TCRdb's copy keeps in-frame clones and lacks some. The sample contains 500,000 to 600,000 clones, less than 90% of which appear only once. Sequences were obtained from peripheral blood. The origin of the receptors is a woman aged 50 to 60 with COVID-19, enrolled during active disease.

The chain employs TRBV28 and TRBJ2-7; 10 bases match TRBD2. V trimming: 6 bases; J trimming: 2 bases; junction bases outside the gene matches: 7. Germline CDR1 and CDR2: MDHEN and SYDVKM. The CDR3 contains 15 residues. The CDR3 DNA sequence: TGTGCCAGCAGGCCGGCACTAGCGGGGACCTACGAGCAGTACTTC. This translates into CASRPALAGTYEQYF.

This clone was seen a few times. The rearrangement uses TRBV2 and TRBJ1-5; TRBD1 matches at 7 bases. CDR1 and CDR2 from the germline V gene are SNHLY and FYNNEI. The CDR3 is 13 residues long. V shed 6 bases and J 8 bases; nucleotides not matched to a gene: 7. CDR3 loop: CASRPQGKEPQHF. CDR3 in DNA: TGTGCCAGCAGGCCACAGGGGAAGGAGCCCCAGCATTTT.

The gene calls are TRBV3-1 (or the pseudogene TRBV3-2) and TRBJ1-2, with a tentative D call TRBD1 (5 bases). Germline CDR1 reads LGHDT; CDR2 reads YNNKEL (reference sequence). The CDR3 is 14 residues long. V dropped 4 bases and J dropped 4 bases, with 13 bases sitting between them. As DNA, the CDR3 is TGTGCCAGCAGCCGGGGGGTGACTGGCTATGGCTACACCTTC. Protein product: CASSRGVTGYGYTF.

The chain uses TRBV7-2 and TRBJ1-2, with D perhaps matching TRBD1 (5 bases). The CDR3 runs to 14 residues. CDR1 and CDR2 from the germline V gene are SGHTA and FQGNSA. V was trimmed by 5 bases and J by 5 bases, leaving 15 bases between them. This CDR3 reads CASSPSTAGYGYTF. In nucleotides, the CDR3 is TGTGCCAGCAGCCCATCGACAGCTGGATATGGCTACACCTTC.

The J gene is TRBJ1-6, the V gene TRBV25-1; D call uncertain. V was clipped by 5 bases and J by 8 bases, with 16 bases between them. Germline V gene lookup returns CDR1 MGHDK and CDR2 SYGVNS. This CDR3 has 15 residues. CDR3 bases: TGTGCCAGCAGTAGACGACACCCCTCGGATTCACCCCTCCACTTT. The encoded protein is CASSRRHPSDSPLHF.

The rearrangement links TRBV6-2 or TRBV6-3 to TRBJ2-5; 7 positions agree with TRBD1. This CDR3 is 16 amino acids long. Germline CDR1 reads MNHEY; CDR2 reads SVGEGT. Trimming took 2 bases from V and 3 from J; bases not matched to a gene: 9. The CDR3 here is CASSYHSQGSEETQYF. In nucleotides, the CDR3 is TGTGCCAGCAGTTACCATTCACAGGGGAGCGAAGAGACCCAGTACTTC.

CDR3 bases: TGTGCCATCAGTGAGTCGACAGGGGACACCTATAATTCACCCCTCCACTTT. This codes for CAISESTGDTYNSPLHF. This sequence joins TRBV10-3 and TRBJ1-6, with 8 bases aligning to TRBD1. Germline V lookup: CDR1 ENHRY, CDR2 SYGVKD. This CDR3 has 17 amino acids. After removal of 0 bases from V and 2 bases from J, the junction contained 3 bases not matched to a gene.

The V call is TRBV9, the J call TRBJ2-7; 10 bases align to TRBD2. This CDR3 contains 16 residues. Germline lookup yields CDR1 SGDLS and CDR2 YYNGEE. Trimming removed 0 bases from V and 6 bases from J; junction bases left unmatched: 9. The CDR3 nucleotides read TGTGCCAGCAGCGTAGATCCAGCGGGGGGGCGGGTCGAGCAGTACTTC. Translation: CASSVDPAGGRVEQYF.

The sample holds one count of this clone. This rearrangement joins TRBV30 to TRBJ2-1, with D perhaps matching TRBD2 (5 bases). V lost 2 bases and J 6 bases, leaving 11 bases between the germline ends. From germline, CDR1 is GTSNPN and CDR2 SVGIG (reference sequence). This CDR3 is 13 amino acids long. Here the CDR3 reads CAWSITRFNEQFF. The CDR3 DNA is TGTGCCTGGAGTATAACTAGGTTCAATGAGCAGTTCTTC.

This rearrangement joins TRBV28 to TRBJ1-2, with TRBD1 identical over 10 bases. Trimming cost V 6 bases and J 8 bases; bases outside gene matches: 6. CDR1 and CDR2 (germline): MDHEN, SYDVKM. The CDR3 contains 13 residues. The CDR3 region has the DNA TGTGCCAGCAGGTGGACAGGGGGAGGAGGCTACACCTTC. Encoded protein: CASRWTGGGGYTF.

V gene TRBV4-2 combines with J gene TRBJ1-2, with D unclear. The V end was cut by 0 bases, the J end by 6 bases, with 11 bases between. The CDR3 is 14 amino acids. Germline CDR1 and CDR2: LGHNA and YNFKEQ. DNA for the CDR3: TGTGCCAGCAGCCAAGATGGGCAGCAAGATGGCTACACCTTC. Protein sequence: CASSQDGQQDGYTF.

V and J are TRBV27 and TRBJ2-2; 8 nucleotides agree with TRBD1. Germline V gene sequence: CDR1 MNHEY, CDR2 SMNVEV (reference sequence). V shed 9 bases, J shed 9 bases, and the junction held 18 bases outside the gene matches. This CDR3 is built from 16 residues. CDR3 sequence reads: CARERDRRTEHRELFF. In DNA form, the CDR3 reads TGTGCCAGGGAACGGGACAGGCGAACGGAACACCGGGAGCTGTTTTTT.

The chain recombines TRBV7-9 with TRBJ2-1; TRBD2 is a possible D gene (6 bases). Germline lookup yields CDR1 SEHNR and CDR2 FQNEAQ (reference sequence). Trimming stripped 4 bases from V and 0 bases from J, with 10 bases between. The CDR3 spans 15 residues. The CDR3 bases are TGTGCCAGCAGCTCGCGGGGAAGCTCCTACAATGAGCAGTTCTTC. Translating gives CASSSRGSSYNEQFF.

The chain recombines TRBV5-6 with TRBJ1-5; tentative D call: TRBD1 (5 bases). V lost 4 bases and J lost 1, with 15 bases in between. Germline CDR1 and CDR2: SGHDT and YYEEEE. The CDR3 has 16 amino acids. The CDR3 nucleotides are TGTGCCAGCAGCCGTATGTCAGGGATGAGCAATCAGCCCCAGCATTTT. Amino acids: CASSRMSGMSNQPQHF.

V is TRBV28 and J is TRBJ2-5; TRBD2 aligns across 8 bases. This CDR3 is 16 amino acids long. The trim removed 6 bases at V and 1 base at J, leaving 10 bases unmatched. From germline, CDR1 is MDHEN and CDR2 SYDVKM. Here the CDR3 DNA reads TGTGCCAGCAGATCCATCTTGCTAGCGGGCCAAGAGACCCAGTACTTC. Translating gives CASRSILLAGQETQYF.

This clone occurred once. V gene TRBV7-2 combines with J gene TRBJ1-1, with 7 bases identical to TRBD1. The CDR3 contains 15 residues. Germline values: CDR1 SGHTA, CDR2 FQGNSA. V lost 4 bases and J lost 4; bases outside the gene matches: 9. The CDR3 nucleotides are TGTGCCAGCAGCTCCTCAGGGGGACGGGGCACTGAAGCTTTCTTT. Its translation: CASSSSGGRGTEAFF.

The genes are TRBV6-5 and TRBJ2-7, with D possibly being TRBD1 (5 bases). V dropped 1 base and J dropped 4 bases, with 14 bases sitting between them. There are 15 residues in the CDR3. Germline V gene sequence: CDR1 MNHEY, CDR2 SVGAGI. This CDR3 is CASSYFQGSRYEQYF. The CDR3 DNA is TGTGCCAGCAGTTACTTCCAGGGATCTAGGTACGAGCAGTACTTC.

The rearrangement uses TRBV10-3 and TRBJ1-1, with a weak D call TRBD1 (6 bases). V lost 7 bases to trimming and J lost 1 base, with 10 bases between them. The germline V gene has CDR1 ENHRY and CDR2 SYGVKD. This CDR3 is built from 13 residues. The chain's CDR3 is CAIKGVANTEAFF. CDR3 DNA: TGTGCCATCAAGGGGGTGGCGAACACTGAAGCTTTCTTT.

CDR3 region: CASSGGYSGANVLTF. In DNA form, the CDR3 reads TGTGCCAGCAGCGGAGGGTACTCTGGGGCCAACGTCCTGACTTTC. This rearrangement joins TRBV7-9 to TRBJ2-6; D possibly corresponds to TRBD2 (6 bases). The germline V gene has CDR1 SEHNR and CDR2 FQNEAQ (reference sequence). The V and J ends lost 5 bases and 0 bases respectively, with 8 bases between them. There are 15 residues in the CDR3. The entire variable domain, with the rest obtained from reference TRBV7-9 and TRBJ2-6, is as follows: DTGVSQNPRHKITKRGQNVTFRCDPISEHNRLYWYRQTLGQGPEFLTYFQNEAQLEKSRLLSDRFSAERPKGSFSTLEIQRTEQGDSAMYLCASSGGYSGANVLTFGAGSRLTVL.

The rearrangement uses TRBV9 and TRBJ2-7; maybe TRBD2 (6 bases). This CDR3 has 14 residues. Trimming removed 7 bases at V and 1 base at J, with 15 bases between. The germline CDR1 and CDR2 sequences are SGDLS and YYNGEE. For the CDR3, the DNA is TGTGCCAGCGCTAAAGGGACTTCTTCCTACGAGCAGTACTTC. Its translation is CASAKGTSSYEQYF.

The chain couples TRBV7-4 to TRBJ1-5; 7 bases match TRBD1. Germline V CDR1 and CDR2: SGHVT, SQSDAQ. This CDR3 has 16 amino acids. The V gene end was trimmed by 5 bases and the J gene end by 4 bases; junction bases not matched to a gene: 11. The CDR3 loop reads CASSLRDSTTNQPQHF. The CDR3 DNA follows: TGTGCCAGCAGCCTTAGGGACAGTACAACTAATCAGCCCCAGCATTTT.

The chain combines TRBV7-9 with TRBJ2-2; the match to TRBD1 covers 10 bases. The CDR3 runs 16 residues. Losses at the gene ends were 1 base for V and 7 bases for J; bases not matched to a gene: 6. Germline V gene lookup returns CDR1 SEHNR and CDR2 FQNEAQ (reference sequence). The CDR3 loop reads CASSLDPGQGIGELFF. Written as DNA, the CDR3 is TGTGCCAGCAGCTTAGACCCGGGACAGGGGATCGGGGAGCTGTTTTTT.